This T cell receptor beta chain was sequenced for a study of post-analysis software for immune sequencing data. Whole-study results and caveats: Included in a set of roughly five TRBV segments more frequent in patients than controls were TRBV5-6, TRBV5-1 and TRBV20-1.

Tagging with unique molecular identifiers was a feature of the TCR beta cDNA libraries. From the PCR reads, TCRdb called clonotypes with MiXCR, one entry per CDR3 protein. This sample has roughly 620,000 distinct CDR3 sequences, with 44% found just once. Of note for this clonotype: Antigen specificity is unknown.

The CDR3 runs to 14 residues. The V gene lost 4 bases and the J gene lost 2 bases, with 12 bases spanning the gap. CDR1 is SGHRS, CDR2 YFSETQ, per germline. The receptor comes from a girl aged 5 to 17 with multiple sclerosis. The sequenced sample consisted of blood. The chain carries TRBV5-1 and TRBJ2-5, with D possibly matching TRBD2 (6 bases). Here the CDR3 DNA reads TGCGCCAGCAGCACCCCGGGACTTCAAGAGACCCAGTACTTC. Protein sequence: CASSTPGLQETQYF.